These 16 T cell receptor beta chains were all obtained from the same sample, sequenced in a study of T-cell reconstitution after alpha-beta-depleted transplantation in children. Construction of the TCRbeta library involved unique molecular identifiers. In TCRdb, the PCR reads were re-called with MiXCR into one record per CDR3 protein. The sample consists of 210,000 or so distinct CDR3 sequences, roughly 10% of them appearing once. This sample comprised PBMCs from the stem cell graft donor, obtained from the stem cell graft. The receptors come from a human donor who donated a stem cell graft to a child with acute lymphoblastic leukemia.

This clonotype has a handful of counts. This rearrangement joins TRBV5-6 to TRBJ2-7; 7 bases are shared with TRBD1. The V gene end was trimmed by 6 bases and the J gene end by 0 bases; junction bases not matched to a gene: 12. This CDR3 spans 16 amino acids. Looked up from germline, CDR1 is SGHDT and CDR2 is YYEEEE. This CDR3 is CASTVTGARSSYEQYF. The CDR3 DNA sequence: TGTGCCAGCACCGTAACAGGGGCACGGAGCTCCTACGAGCAGTACTTC.

This clonotype appeared many times. The chain employs TRBV9 and TRBJ1-1; TRBD1 aligns across 7 bases. The V and J ends lost 4 bases and 11 bases, in that order; junction bases with no gene match: 8. The CDR3 runs to 12 residues. Germline-derived CDR1 and CDR2 are SGDLS and YYNGEE. CDR3 sequence reads: CASSLGQEVAFF. The CDR3 coding sequence is TGTGCCAGCAGCCTAGGACAGGAGGTGGCTTTCTTT.

The rearrangement uses TRBV3-1 and TRBJ1-2, with D perhaps matching TRBD1 (5 bases). Germline loops: CDR1 LGHDT, CDR2 YNNKEL (reference sequence). CDR3 length equals 14 residues. V lost 0 bases and J lost 5, with 10 bases in between. The CDR3 DNA is TGTGCCAGCAGCCAAGATGCGACAGATTATGGCTACACCTTC. Protein sequence: CASSQDATDYGYTF. The full variable domain, with the rest looked up from reference TRBV3-1 and TRBJ1-2, is DTAVSQTPKYLVTQMGNDKSIKCEQNLGHDTMYWYKQDSKKFLKIMFSYNNKELIINETVPNRFSPKSPDKAHLNLHINSLELGDSAVYFCASSQDATDYGYTFGSGTRLTVV.

This clonotype was seen only a few times. J is TRBJ1-2 and V is TRBV30, with 7 bases matching TRBD1. The CDR3 length is 13 residues. Germline CDR1 reads GTSNPN; CDR2 reads SVGIG (reference sequence). Germline trimming cut 0 bases from V and 6 bases from J; bases unmatched to any gene: 4. The CDR3 spells CAWSVQGPDGYTF. The CDR3 nucleotides are TGTGCCTGGAGTGTACAGGGGCCGGATGGCTACACCTTC. Full variable domain (outside the CDR3, taken from reference TRBV30 and TRBJ1-2): SQTIHQWPATLVQPVGSPLSLECTVEGTSNPNLYWYRQAAGRGLQLLFYSVGIGQISSEVPQNLSASRPQDRQFILSSKKLLLSDSGFYLCAWSVQGPDGYTFGSGTRLTVV.

The chain combines TRBV7-9 with TRBJ2-3, with 7 positions matching TRBD2. The CDR3 is 15 amino acids. Germline assignment: CDR1 SEHNR and CDR2 FQNEAQ (reference sequence). J lost 1 base, V lost 5 bases, and 6 bases had no gene match. Here the CDR3 reads CASSLTSKGTDTQYF. The CDR3 coding sequence is TGTGCCAGCAGCCTGACTAGCAAGGGCACAGATACGCAGTATTTT.

The V gene is TRBV12-3 or TRBV12-4, the J gene TRBJ2-1, with TRBD1 matching 9 bases. There are 13 residues in the CDR3. V gave up 6 bases and J gave up 8 bases; unmatched junction bases: 5. The CDR3 reads CASRDRGGYEQFF. CDR3 in DNA: TGTGCCAGCAGGGACAGGGGAGGTTATGAGCAGTTCTTC.

This rearrangement joins TRBV30 to TRBJ2-7, with 8 bases lining up with TRBD1. Per the germline V gene, CDR1 is GTSNPN and CDR2 is SVGIG (reference sequence). The CDR3 is 14 residues long. J lost 2 bases, V lost 1 base, and 4 bases had no gene match. In DNA form, the CDR3 reads TGTGCCTGGAGTGCAGGGACAGGTGCCTACGAGCAGTACTTC. Translation gives CAWSAGTGAYEQYF.

This clonotype has more than one count but fewer than ten. V and J are TRBV4-1 and TRBJ2-7, with D perhaps matching TRBD1 (6 bases). V lost 0 bases and J lost 3, with 12 bases in between. CDR3 length: 15 amino acids. From germline, CDR1 is MGHRA and CDR2 YSYEKL. This CDR3 is CASSQEQGFGYEQYF. CDR3 DNA: TGCGCCAGCAGCCAAGAACAGGGTTTCGGCTACGAGCAGTACTTC.

In its sample, this clonotype was seen a few times. This chain connects TRBV20-1 to TRBJ1-1; TRBD1 aligns across 7 bases. The CDR3 consists of 13 residues. Losses at the gene ends were 6 bases for V and 7 bases for J; bases not matched to a gene: 11. From germline, CDR1 is DFQATT and CDR2 SNEGSKA (reference sequence). CDR3 amino acids: CSAQGQVEIEAFF. As DNA, the CDR3 is TGCAGTGCCCAAGGACAGGTGGAGATTGAAGCTTTCTTT.

This clonotype was counted only a few times. The chain is built from TRBV7-2 and TRBJ2-7; D perhaps matches TRBD2 (6 bases). The CDR3 totals 14 residues. Trimming cost V 5 bases and J 6 bases, with 17 bases left between them. Germline loops: CDR1 SGHTA, CDR2 FQGNSA. The DNA for the CDR3 is TGTGCCAGCAGCGCAGCAGCCCTAGCGCGCGAGCAGTACTTC. This codes for CASSAAALAREQYF.

This clonotype has just a few counts. The chain employs TRBV20-1 and TRBJ2-3; D tentatively fits TRBD1 or TRBD2 (7 bases each). V gave up 0 bases and J gave up 3 bases, with 16 bases separating them. The CDR3 covers 16 residues. Germline values: CDR1 DFQATT, CDR2 SNEGSKA (reference sequence). CDR3 sequence (DNA): TGCAGTGCTAGAGATTGGGGAGGGGGCGTGACAGATACGCAGTATTTT. It translates to CSARDWGGGVTDTQYF.

The chain recombines TRBV12-3 or TRBV12-4 with TRBJ2-7; D may be TRBD2 (5 bases). V lost 2 bases and J 0 bases, leaving 11 bases between the germline ends. This CDR3 comprises 15 residues. The CDR3 loop is CASSLTGWGSYEQYF. CDR3 sequence (DNA): TGTGCCAGCAGTTTAACGGGGTGGGGCTCCTACGAGCAGTACTTC.

This clonotype came up many times. V is TRBV7-9 and J is TRBJ2-3; D unresolved. CDR1 and CDR2 from the germline V gene are SEHNR and FQNEAQ (reference sequence). The CDR3 sequence is 16 residues long. V dropped 0 bases and J dropped 1 base, with 11 bases sitting between them. The CDR3 nucleotides read TGTGCCAGCAGCTTAGCGGGCCACGGACGCACAGATACGCAGTATTTT. Translated, it gives CASSLAGHGRTDTQYF.

This clonotype was seen repeatedly, ten times or more. An end of the junction does not agree with germline; a read error may underlie this. The chain employs TRBV12-3 or TRBV12-4 and TRBJ1-5, with 8 bases fitting TRBD1. CDR3 length: 16 residues. CDR3 sequence (DNA): TGTGCCAGCAGTTTAGGGCGACAGGGGAGCAGTCAGCCCCAGCATTTT. This codes for CASSLGRQGSSQPQHF.

This clonotype was detected many times. The chain carries TRBV7-9 and TRBJ2-5; D possibly corresponds to TRBD1 (6 bases). Germline CDR1 reads SEHNR; CDR2 reads FQNEAQ (reference sequence). The CDR3 consists of 15 residues. The V end was cut by 7 bases, the J end by 4 bases, with 19 bases between. In DNA form, the CDR3 reads TGTGCCAGCACCCCCCTGGGGGCAGGGATAGAGACCCAGTACTTC. Translation: CASTPLGAGIETQYF.

This clonotype was counted many times. This rearrangement joins TRBV12-3 or TRBV12-4 to TRBJ1-5; D gene ambiguous. The CDR3 sequence is 14 residues long. Trimming took 5 bases from V and 3 from J, leaving 11 bases between them. This chain's CDR3 is CASSDDSANQPQHF. CDR3 in DNA: TGTGCCAGCAGTGATGACTCCGCCAATCAGCCCCAGCATTTT.